The rows below give T cell receptor beta chains drawn from one sample of a study of T cells in localized non-small cell lung cancer. The protocol was immunoSEQ multiplex PCR, while the TCRdb copy is restricted to in-frame clones and leaves out a portion. The data contain 1,600 or so clones, around 40% of them seen just once; the ten biggest clones take up about two fifths. Sequences were derived from lung tumor tissue, sampled before any cancer treatment. These receptors all come from a male donor older than 55 with stage II lung adenocarcinoma. Each CDR3 is given with its conserved first and last residue. A D gene is named only where the DNA matches it firmly. The size field is filled for only some rows; it gives once, few, many or a size class.

j_call clone_size v_call d_call cdr3_nt cdr3_aa
TRBJ1-2 NA TRBV28 NA TGTGCCAGCAGTCCGGGTCAGGGATATGGCTACACCTTC CASSPGQGYGYTF
TRBJ2-5 medium-sized TRBV1 NA TGCGCCAGCAGCCAAGACAGGGGGCGTCGAACCGAGACCCAGTACTTC CASSQDRGRRTETQYF
TRBJ1-3 hyperexpanded TRBV18 NA TGTGCCAGCTCACTAAGTTCCTCTGGAAACACCATATATTTT CASSLSSSGNTIYF
TRBJ2-1 NA TRBV19 TRBD2 TGTGCCAGTAGTATTGGACTAGTTAATGAGCAGTTCTTC CASSIGLVNEQFF
TRBJ2-7 few TRBV30 NA TGTGCCCTAGCGAGGGCGGGCCTCCTCTACGAGCAGTACTTC CALARAGLLYEQYF
TRBJ2-7 medium-sized TRBV11-3 TRBD1 TGTGCCAGCAGCCAACTCCCGGGACAGGCGGACGAGCAGTACTTC CASSQLPGQADEQYF
TRBJ2-7 NA TRBV10-2 NA TGCGCCACCCGCGACGAGGCGCCCTACGAGCAGTACTTC CATRDEAPYEQYF
TRBJ1-1 NA TRBV28 NA TGTGCCAGCAGTTTATTGGGGTTTTCGGCTTTCTTT CASSLLGFSAFF
TRBJ2-1 NA TRBV19 TRBD2 TGTGCCAGTAGTACCTTTTCAGGACTAGCGGGAGGTTCCTGGTTCTTC CASSTFSGLAGGSWFF
TRBJ2-1 few TRBV2 TRBD2 TGTGCCAGCAGTGAATCGTTAGCTAGCGGGAGCATCAATGAGCAGTTCTTC CASSESLASGSINEQFF
TRBJ1-2 few TRBV15 NA TGTGCCACCAGCAGAGATCTGTTGTTGGGGAACTATGGCTACACCTTC CATSRDLLLGNYGYTF
TRBJ1-1 NA TRBV18 TRBD1 TGTGCCAGCTCACCAGGGGACAGGGGGCGAGCGGACACTGAAGCTTTCTTT CASSPGDRGRADTEAFF
TRBJ2-5 NA TRBV30 NA TGTGCCTGGAGTCCCTGGGGCGCAGAGACCCAGTACTTC CAWSPWGAETQYF